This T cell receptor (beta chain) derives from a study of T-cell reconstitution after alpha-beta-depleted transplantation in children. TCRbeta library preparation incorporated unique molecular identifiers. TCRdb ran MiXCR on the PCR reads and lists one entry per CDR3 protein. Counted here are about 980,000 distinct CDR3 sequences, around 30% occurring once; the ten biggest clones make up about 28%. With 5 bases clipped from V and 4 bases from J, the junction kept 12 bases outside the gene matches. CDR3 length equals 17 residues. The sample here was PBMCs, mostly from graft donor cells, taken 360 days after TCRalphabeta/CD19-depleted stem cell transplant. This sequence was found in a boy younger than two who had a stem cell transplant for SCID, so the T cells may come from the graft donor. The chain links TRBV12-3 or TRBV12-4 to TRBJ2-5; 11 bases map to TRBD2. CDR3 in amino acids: CASSQNSLAGGPETQYF. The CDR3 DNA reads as TGTGCCAGCAGTCAAAACAGCTTAGCGGGGGGGCCAGAGACCCAGTACTTC.